These 18 T cell receptor gamma chains were all obtained from the same sample, sequenced in a study of gamma-delta chains in newborns, infants, children. TCRdb reanalyzed the reads using CATT. The data show roughly 1,700 gamma-chain clones, approximately 63% seen once. Sequenced sample: blood. The receptors stem from a child who was a newborn, infant or young child, either healthy, febrile or measles-vaccinated (not recorded which).

The genes are TRGV4 and TRGJ1 or TRGJ2. The J gene was missing in TCRdb and was found by matching the end of the DNA to germline. The V gene's germline CDR1 is EGSTGY and CDR2 YDSYTSSV. The CDR3 has 11 residues. Trimming cost V 2 bases and J 11 bases; bases outside gene matches: 6. CDR3 residues: CATWDAGEKLF. The CDR3 DNA follows: TGTGCCACCTGGGATGCAGGAGAGAAACTCTTT.

This sequence joins TRGV9 and TRGJP. Because TCRdb records no J gene, it was assigned here through a match of the DNA to germline. This CDR3 is built from 19 residues. Trimming at V came to 3 bases and at J to 5 bases, leaving 13 bases not matched to a gene. Germline-derived CDR1 and CDR2 are GITISATS and ISYDGTV (reference sequence). CDR3 nucleotide sequence: TGTGCCTTGTGGGAGCCGTTAGGAGGGGAAGAGTTGGGCAAAAAAATCAAGGTATTT. Its translation is CALWEPLGGEELGKKIKVF.

The J gene is TRGJP, the V gene TRGV9. Assignment of the J gene here rests on matching the DNA to germline, because TCRdb gives none. Germline assignment: CDR1 GITISATS and CDR2 ISYDGTV (reference sequence). The CDR3 has 14 residues. Germline trimming cut 2 bases from V and 9 bases from J; bases unmatched to any gene: 1. CDR3 coding DNA: TGTGCCTTGTGGGAGGGGTTGGGCAAAAAAATCAAGGTATTT. Its translation is CALWEGLGKKIKVF.

This chain joins TRGV9 and TRGJ1 or TRGJ2. TCRdb does not report a J gene; here it was assigned by matching the DNA to germline references. The ends lost 2 bases at V and 11 bases at J; junction bases unmatched: 12. The CDR3 covers 13 residues. Germline V CDR1 and CDR2: GITISATS, ISYDGTV (reference sequence). Written as DNA, the CDR3 is TGTGCCTTGTGGGAGGAAACTTCGGGGGAGAAACTCTTT. This translates into CALWEETSGEKLF.

In regard to this clone: This likely traces to a read error, being one base from a far larger clone. Other DNA sequences in this sample translate to the same CDR3. The chain combines TRGV9 with TRGJP. Matching the DNA to germline supplied the J gene, which TCRdb does not give. Germline CDR1 reads GITISATS; CDR2 reads ISYDGTV (reference sequence). CDR3 length: 16 residues. The junction had 0 bases not matched to a gene; V was cut back by 2 bases and J by 2 bases. The CDR3 sequence is CALWEGQELGKKIKVF. CDR3 DNA sequence: TGTGCCTTGTGGGAGGGGCAAGAGTTGGGCAAAAAAATCAAGGTATTT.

CDR3 coding DNA: TGTGCCTTGTGGGAGGATCTAAAAGAGTTGGGCAAAAAAATCAAGGTATTT. It translates to CALWEDLKELGKKIKVF. J is TRGJP and V is TRGV9. Matching the DNA to germline supplied the J gene, which TCRdb does not give. The CDR3 covers 17 residues. V lost 2 bases to trimming and J lost 5 bases; unmatched junction nucleotides: 6. The germline V gene has CDR1 GITISATS and CDR2 ISYDGTV (reference sequence).

V gene TRGV9 combines with J gene TRGJP. Since TCRdb gives no J gene, matching the DNA to germline was used here to assign it. V lost 2 bases to trimming and J lost 3 bases; unmatched junction nucleotides: 7. Germline V lookup: CDR1 GITISATS, CDR2 ISYDGTV (reference sequence). The CDR3 spans 18 residues. This CDR3 is CALWEARLQELGKKIKVF. The CDR3 nucleotides read TGTGCCTTGTGGGAGGCGAGATTGCAAGAGTTGGGCAAAAAAATCAAGGTATTT.

This clone was observed a single time. No J gene was named, though the V gene is TRGV9. The germline gives CDR1 GITISATS, CDR2 ISYDGTV (reference sequence). CDR3 size: 13 residues. This CDR3 is CALWEGPNKNKLF. DNA of the CDR3: TGTGCCTTGTGGGAGGGCCCTAATAAAAACAAACTCTTT.

In the case of this clone: This may come from a read error, since a much larger clone is one base off. Distinct nucleotide sequences in the sample also encode this CDR3. The chain couples TRGV9 to TRGJP. TCRdb does not report a J gene; here it was assigned by matching the DNA to germline references. V dropped 5 bases and J dropped 2; count of bases not matched to a gene: 0. The CDR3 has 15 residues. Germline-derived CDR1 and CDR2 are GITISATS and ISYDGTV (reference sequence). Written as DNA, the CDR3 is TGTGCCTTGTGGGGGCAAGAGTTGGGCAAAAAAATCAAGGTATTT. It is translated as CALWGQELGKKIKVF.

This clone came up a few times. The chain uses TRGV9 and TRGJ1 or TRGJ2. Here the J gene was assigned by germline matching of the DNA, as TCRdb has none. V was pared by 2 bases and J by 11 bases, with 9 bases of the junction left unmatched. Germline CDR1 reads GITISATS; CDR2 reads ISYDGTV (reference sequence). The CDR3 runs to 12 residues. Written as DNA, the CDR3 is TGTGCCTTGTGGGAGGAGAAGTGCCAGAAACTCTTT. Protein product: CALWEEKCQKLF.

V and J are TRGV9 and TRGJP. TCRdb leaves out the J gene; it was filled in here by matching the DNA to germline. V gave up 4 bases and J gave up 12 bases; unmatched junction bases: 9. The CDR3 has 15 amino acids. Germline CDR1 is GITISATS and CDR2 is ISYDGTV (reference sequence). The CDR3 DNA reads TGTGCCTTGTGGGACGCAGGAGGGGGCAAAAAAATCAAGGTATTT. It is translated as CALWDAGGGKKIKVF.

V is TRGV9 and J is TRGJP. The J gene is absent in TCRdb and was assigned here via DNA matching to germline. J lost 7 bases, V lost 0 bases, and 6 bases had no gene match. Germline V gives CDR1 GITISATS, CDR2 ISYDGTV (reference sequence). The length of the CDR3 is 17 residues. Here the CDR3 reads CALWEVHVELGKKIKVF. The CDR3 DNA reads as TGTGCCTTGTGGGAGGTGCACGTGGAGTTGGGCAAAAAAATCAAGGTATTT.

About this clone itself: Other DNA sequences in the sample encode the same CDR3. No J gene was assigned, while the V gene was called as TRGV9. This CDR3 contains 17 residues. Germline loops: CDR1 GITISATS, CDR2 ISYDGTV (reference sequence). Written as DNA, the CDR3 is TGTGCCTTGTGGGAGGTGCGGCTTGGGGGGGCGAAAAAAATAAAGGTATTT. It specifies CALWEVRLGGAKKIKVF.

The J gene is uncalled and the V gene is TRGV8. CDR1 is VENAVY and CDR2 is YDSYNSRV in the germline V gene. The CDR3 loop spans 9 amino acids. The CDR3 sequence is CATWDSGLF. The CDR3 bases are TGTGCCACCTGGGATAGCGGACTCTTT.

The gene calls are TRGV9 and TRGJP. TCRdb lists no J gene, so it was determined here by aligning the DNA to germline. Germline CDR1 reads GITISATS; CDR2 reads ISYDGTV (reference sequence). The CDR3 is 18 residues long. Trimming cost V 5 bases and J 3 bases; bases outside gene matches: 10. CDR3 sequence reads: CALWAEAPQELGKKIKVF. CDR3 DNA sequence: TGTGCCTTGTGGGCAGAGGCCCCGCAAGAGTTGGGCAAAAAAATCAAGGTATTT.

This chain links TRGV9 with TRGJP. In the absence of a J gene in TCRdb, the DNA was matched to germline to assign it here. CDR1 and CDR2 (germline): GITISATS, ISYDGTV (reference sequence). The J segment lost 7 bases and the V segment lost 4 bases, leaving 4 bases of the junction unmatched. The CDR3 contains 15 residues. In DNA form, the CDR3 reads TGTGCCTTGTGGGACCTTGAGTTGGGCAAAAAAATCAAGGTATTT. Translating gives CALWDLELGKKIKVF.

On this clone: Within the sample, other DNA sequences also encode this same CDR3. The rearrangement joins TRGV9 to TRGJP. Germline matching of the DNA provided the J gene here, since TCRdb leaves it blank. Germline CDR1 is GITISATS and CDR2 is ISYDGTV (reference sequence). V lost 0 bases and J lost 7; bases outside the gene matches: 6. CDR3 size: 17 residues. CDR3 residues: CALWEVPQELGKKIKVF. DNA for the CDR3: TGTGCCTTGTGGGAGGTGCCGCAGGAGTTGGGCAAAAAAATCAAGGTATTT.

With respect to this clone: Other DNA sequences in the sample encode the same CDR3. The V gene is TRGV9, the J gene TRGJP. The J gene comes from matching the DNA to germline here; TCRdb lacks it. The V segment lost 1 base and the J segment 9 bases; nucleotides outside the gene matches: 3. The CDR3 extends over 15 amino acids. Germline values: CDR1 GITISATS, CDR2 ISYDGTV (reference sequence). CDR3 loop: CALWEVRLGKKIKVF. The DNA of the CDR3 is TGTGCCTTGTGGGAGGTCAGGTTGGGCAAAAAAATCAAGGTATTT.